The 13 T cell receptor beta chains in this list originate from one sample, sequenced in a study of CD8 T cells in ankylosing spondylitis. Each CDR3 protein gets one entry after TCRdb re-called the 5' RACE reads with MiXCR. The table lists 200,000 to 300,000 distinct CDR3 sequences, around 9.1% of them singletons. Sequencing input: blood, either unsorted or a sorted T cell fraction (not recorded which). Source of these receptors: a male donor with ankylosing spondylitis or in good health (not recorded which).

This clonotype showed up many times. This sequence joins TRBV12-3 or TRBV12-4 and TRBJ1-1, with TRBD1 matching over 9 bases. V dropped 6 bases and J dropped 5; count of bases not matched to a gene: 4. The CDR3 is 13 residues long. The CDR3: CASSTQGATEAFF. The CDR3 bases are TGTGCCAGCAGCACACAGGGGGCTACTGAAGCTTTCTTT.

This clonotype was recorded many times. CDR3 protein: CATSDWTNQETQYF. The DNA for the CDR3 is TGTGCCACCAGTGATTGGACTAACCAAGAGACCCAGTACTTC. The chain links TRBV24-1 to TRBJ2-5; perhaps TRBD2 as D (6 bases). The CDR3 sequence is 14 residues long. Germline CDR1 is KGHDR and CDR2 is SFDVKD. V was clipped by 2 bases and J by 0 bases, with 6 bases between them.

This clonotype was observed many times. This sequence joins TRBV6-1 and TRBJ1-1; 7 bases match TRBD1. The CDR3 runs 14 residues. CDR1 MNHNS and CDR2 SASEGT come from the germline V gene. The J segment lost 1 base and the V segment lost 7 bases, leaving 6 bases of the junction unmatched. The CDR3 here is CASTTGQTNTEAFF. The CDR3 DNA follows: TGTGCCAGCACCACGGGACAGACGAACACTGAAGCTTTCTTT.

The chain links TRBV19 to TRBJ1-2; the D is unclear. V lost 3 bases to trimming and J lost 8 bases, with 13 bases between them. Germline V gives CDR1 LNHDA, CDR2 SQIVND (reference sequence). This CDR3 contains 13 residues. CDR3 coding DNA: TGTGCCAGTAGTATTGGAACTTTTAAGGGCTACACCTTC. Its translation: CASSIGTFKGYTF.

This clonotype has a count of ten or more. The rearrangement links TRBV25-1 to TRBJ1-1, with a weak D call TRBD1 (5 bases). Trimming left V 9 bases short and J 5 bases short, with 13 bases between. The germline V gene has CDR1 MGHDK and CDR2 SYGVNS. This CDR3 has 12 residues. The CDR3 nucleotides are TGTGCCAGTTCCGTCAGGGATACTGAAGCTTTCTTT. It translates to CASSVRDTEAFF.

In its sample, this clonotype was seen many times. This rearrangement joins TRBV10-2 to TRBJ2-1, with D maybe TRBD2 (6 bases). Germline values: CDR1 WSHSY, CDR2 SAAADI. CDR3 length: 19 amino acids. V lost 8 bases and J 2 bases, leaving 28 bases between the germline ends. The CDR3 is CASGKGRPSGGRTYNEQFF. The CDR3 coding sequence is TGCGCCAGCGGTAAGGGACGGCCCTCCGGAGGGAGAACCTACAATGAGCAGTTCTTC.

The CDR3 DNA is TGTGCCAGCAGCTCCTTGGCAGCGGGGGGGCCAAACACCGGGGAGCTGTTTTTT. Amino acid sequence: CASSSLAAGGPNTGELFF. The chain joins TRBV11-2 to TRBJ2-2, with TRBD2 matching 10 bases. V shed 4 bases, J shed 2 bases, and the junction held 10 bases outside the gene matches. Germline lookup yields CDR1 SGHAT and CDR2 FQNNGV. The CDR3 is 18 amino acids.

This clonotype was detected a few times. The V call is TRBV29-1, the J call TRBJ1-1; tentatively, D is TRBD1 (6 bases). There are 15 residues in the CDR3. Trimming took 3 bases from V and 2 from J, leaving 16 bases between them. CDR1 and CDR2 from the germline V gene are SQVTM and ANQGSEA. The chain's CDR3 is CSVDAPRGGNTEAFF. The CDR3 DNA is TGCAGCGTTGACGCGCCTCGGGGGGGCAACACTGAAGCTTTCTTT.

This clonotype has a count of ten or more. J is TRBJ2-1 and V is TRBV5-1; 12 nucleotides agree with TRBD2. Germline-derived CDR1 and CDR2 are SGHRS and YFSETQ. This CDR3 is built from 16 residues. Trimming at V came to 5 bases and at J to 8 bases, leaving 11 bases not matched to a gene. The CDR3 spells CASSKLLRLAGDEQFF. CDR3 coding DNA: TGCGCCAGCAGTAAGCTCTTAAGACTAGCGGGAGATGAGCAGTTCTTC.

Turning to this clonotype: One end of the junction does not line up with germline, which may come from a read error. J is TRBJ2-5 and V is TRBV7-7; D perhaps matches TRBD1 (6 bases). Germline V lookup: CDR1 SSHAT, CDR2 FNYEAQ (reference sequence). The CDR3 is 16 amino acids. The CDR3 region has the DNA TGTGCTAGCAGCAGGTCATACGGGACAAACCAAGAGACCCAGTACTTC. Amino acids: CASSRSYGTNQETQYF.

In this sample, this clonotype turned up many times. The chain employs TRBV5-1 and TRBJ1-1; TRBD1 might be the D (5 bases). The CDR3 runs to 13 residues. V lost 4 bases, J lost 1 base, and 8 bases lay in between. Per the germline V gene, CDR1 is SGHRS and CDR2 is YFSETQ. The CDR3 nucleotides are TGCGCCAGCAGCACTAGGGGGAACACTGAAGCTTTCTTT. This codes for CASSTRGNTEAFF.

This clonotype was seen ten or more times. The chain links TRBV20-1 to TRBJ1-4, with 7 bases matching TRBD1. The V and J ends lost 2 bases and 5 bases, in that order; junction bases with no gene match: 5. This CDR3 comprises 14 residues. From germline, CDR1 is DFQATT and CDR2 SNEGSKA (reference sequence). CDR3 region: CSARPQGGNEKLFF. The CDR3 DNA is TGCAGTGCTAGACCGCAGGGGGGGAATGAAAAACTGTTTTTT.

This clonotype was observed a handful of times. This sequence joins TRBV7-8 and TRBJ1-1; 7 nucleotides agree with TRBD1. This CDR3 spans 15 amino acids. V lost 1 base, J lost 5 bases, and 7 bases stayed unmatched. CDR1 SGHVS and CDR2 FQNEAQ come from the germline V gene. Written as DNA, the CDR3 is TGTGCCAGCAGCTTAGGACCGACAGGGCGGACTGAAGCTTTCTTT. It translates to CASSLGPTGRTEAFF.